The present TCR beta chain was sequenced within a study of patients and donors after allogeneic stem cell transplantation. Via MiXCR, TCRdb re-called the RT-PCR reads, giving one row per CDR3 protein. This table has about 960,000 distinct CDR3 sequences, 18% appearing once. This clonotype was recorded a few times. CDR3 size: 15 residues. Trimming cost V 4 bases and J 0 bases, with 16 bases left between them. Germline V CDR1 and CDR2: DFQATT, SNEGSKA (reference sequence). Material: blood, either unsorted or a sorted T cell fraction (not recorded which). The clonotype originates from a human donor who was either an allogeneic HSCT recipient or a stem cell or donor lymphocyte infusion donor (not recorded which). It is not recorded whose cells these are; they may come from a transplant donor. The J gene is TRBJ2-7, the V gene TRBV20-1; possibly TRBD2 for D (6 bases). As DNA, the CDR3 is TGCAGTGCTACGCAGCGGGCCCGGAGCTCCTACGAGCAGTACTTC. Residues: CSATQRARSSYEQYF.